This T cell receptor (beta chain) was recovered during a study of post-analysis software for immune sequencing data. At the level of the study: Relapsing-remitting, secondary progressive and progressive-relapsing forms made up the multiple sclerosis disease courses.

Incorporated into the TCR beta cDNA libraries were unique molecular identifiers, which served to reduce PCR and sequencing biases. TCRdb re-analysed the PCR reads in MiXCR, keeping a single row per CDR3 protein. Of about 820,000 distinct CDR3 sequences in the sample, about 50% were seen once. This clonotype was detected a few times. What it recognizes is unknown. Study conclusions and caveats: The normalized Chao1 diversity of multiple sclerosis patients was significantly lower than that of controls.

Sample: blood. This receptor was identified in a girl between 10 and 17 years old with multiple sclerosis.

As DNA, the CDR3 is TGTGCCAGCAGCCGGGTGGGTCAGCGGGGCGTCACAGATACGCAGTATTTT. Translating gives CASSRVGQRGVTDTQYF. The chain is built from TRBV7-2 and TRBJ2-3, with 7 bases identical to TRBD2. V gave up 5 bases and J gave up 2 bases; unmatched junction bases: 13. CDR1 and CDR2 (germline): SGHTA, FQGNSA. CDR3 size: 17 residues.